These 3 T cell receptor beta chains share one sample of origin, sequenced in a study of cytomegalovirus exposure and HLA in healthy donors. The PCR contained 60 Vbeta and 13 Jbeta primers. Some clones are missing from TCRdb's copy, which holds only in-frame ones; the method was immunoSEQ multiplex PCR. The sample shows around 170,000 clones, almost 80% of them seen only once. The sample comprised PBMCs. The receptors originated from a male donor in good health and CMV-seronegative.

The chain has TRBV10-3 and TRBJ1-2; 10 bases match TRBD1. J gave up 4 bases and V 4 bases, and 0 bases lay outside the gene matches. CDR1 is ENHRY and CDR2 is SYGVKD in the germline V gene. The CDR3 extends over 13 amino acids. In DNA form, the CDR3 reads TGTGCCATCAGTGGGACAGGGGGCTATGGCTACACCTTC. The encoded protein is CAISGTGGYGYTF.

This clone was recorded only once. V and J are TRBV6-1 and TRBJ1-2, with a weak D call TRBD1 (6 bases). The length of the CDR3 is 17 residues. CDR1 and CDR2 from the germline V gene are MNHNS and SASEGT. Trimming left V 4 bases short and J 4 bases short, with 22 bases between. The CDR3: CASSGGTSLNRIYGYTF. The CDR3 DNA sequence: TGTGCCAGCAGTGGTGGGACAAGCCTCAATCGAATCTATGGCTACACCTTC.

The V and J genes are TRBV5-1 and TRBJ1-1; weak D call: TRBD1 (6 bases). CDR1 and CDR2 from the germline V gene are SGHRS and YFSETQ. The CDR3 is 14 amino acids. V lost 4 bases and J 1 base, leaving 11 bases between the germline ends. The CDR3 region is CASSRPGANTEAFF. CDR3 bases: TGCGCCAGCAGCCGACCAGGGGCGAACACTGAAGCTTTCTTT.